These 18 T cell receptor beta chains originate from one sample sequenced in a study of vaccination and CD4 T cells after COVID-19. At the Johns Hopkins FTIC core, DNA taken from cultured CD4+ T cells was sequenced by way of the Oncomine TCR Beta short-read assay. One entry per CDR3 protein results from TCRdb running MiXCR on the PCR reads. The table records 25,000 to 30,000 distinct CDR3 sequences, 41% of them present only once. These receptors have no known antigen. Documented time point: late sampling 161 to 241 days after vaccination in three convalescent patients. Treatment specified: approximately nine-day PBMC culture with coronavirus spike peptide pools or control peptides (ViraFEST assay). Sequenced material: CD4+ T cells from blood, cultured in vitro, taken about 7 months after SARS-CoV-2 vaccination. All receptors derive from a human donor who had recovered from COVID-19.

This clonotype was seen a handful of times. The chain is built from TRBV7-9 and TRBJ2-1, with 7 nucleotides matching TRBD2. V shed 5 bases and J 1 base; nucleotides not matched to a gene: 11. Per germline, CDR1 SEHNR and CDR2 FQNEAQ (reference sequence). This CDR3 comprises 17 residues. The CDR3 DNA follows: TGTGCCAGCAGCACACCTTTTAGCGGGTTTTCCTACAATGAGCAGTTCTTC. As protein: CASSTPFSGFSYNEQFF.

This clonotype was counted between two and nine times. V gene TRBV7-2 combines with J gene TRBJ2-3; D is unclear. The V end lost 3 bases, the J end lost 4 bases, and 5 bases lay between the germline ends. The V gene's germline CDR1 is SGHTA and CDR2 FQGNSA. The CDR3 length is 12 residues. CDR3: CASSFVADTQYF. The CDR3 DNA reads TGTGCCAGCAGCTTTGTCGCAGATACGCAGTATTTT. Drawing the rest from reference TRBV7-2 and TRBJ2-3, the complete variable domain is GAGVSQSPSNKVTEKGKDVELRCDPISGHTALYWYRQSLGQGLEFLIYFQGNSAPDKSGLPSDRFSAERTGGSVSTLTIQRTQQEDSAVYLCASSFVADTQYFGPGTRLTVL.

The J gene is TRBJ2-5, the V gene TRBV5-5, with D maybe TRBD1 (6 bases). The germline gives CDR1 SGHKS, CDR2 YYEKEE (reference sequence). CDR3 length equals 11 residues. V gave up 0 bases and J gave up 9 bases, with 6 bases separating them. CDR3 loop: CASSLEGAQYF. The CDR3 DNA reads TGTGCCAGCAGCTTGGAGGGGGCCCAGTACTTC.

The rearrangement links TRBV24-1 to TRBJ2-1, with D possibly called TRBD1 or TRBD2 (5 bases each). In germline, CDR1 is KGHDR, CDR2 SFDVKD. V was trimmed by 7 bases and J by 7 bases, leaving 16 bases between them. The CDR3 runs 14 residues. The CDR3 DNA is TGTGCCACCAGAGGGACGGATCTGTGGAATGAGCAGTTCTTC. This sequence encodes CATRGTDLWNEQFF.

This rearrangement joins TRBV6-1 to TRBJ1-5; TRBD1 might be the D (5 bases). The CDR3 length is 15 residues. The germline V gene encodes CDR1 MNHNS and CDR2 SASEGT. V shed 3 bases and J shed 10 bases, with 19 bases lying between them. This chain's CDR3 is CASSDGGGGSGPQHF. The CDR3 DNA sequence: TGTGCCAGCAGTGACGGGGGGGGAGGTTCGGGTCCCCAGCATTTT.

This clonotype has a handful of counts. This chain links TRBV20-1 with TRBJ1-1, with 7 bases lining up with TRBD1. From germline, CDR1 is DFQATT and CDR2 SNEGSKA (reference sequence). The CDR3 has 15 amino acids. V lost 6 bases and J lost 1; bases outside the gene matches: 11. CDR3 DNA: TGCAGTGCCGACAACAGGGGTAGGGGGAACACTGAAGCTTTCTTT. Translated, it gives CSADNRGRGNTEAFF.

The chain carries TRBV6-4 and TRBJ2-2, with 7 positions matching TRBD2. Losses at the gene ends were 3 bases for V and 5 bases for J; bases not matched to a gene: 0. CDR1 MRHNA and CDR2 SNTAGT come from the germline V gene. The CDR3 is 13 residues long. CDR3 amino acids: CASSERETGELFF. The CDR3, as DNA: TGTGCCAGCAGTGAGCGGGAGACCGGGGAGCTGTTTTTT.

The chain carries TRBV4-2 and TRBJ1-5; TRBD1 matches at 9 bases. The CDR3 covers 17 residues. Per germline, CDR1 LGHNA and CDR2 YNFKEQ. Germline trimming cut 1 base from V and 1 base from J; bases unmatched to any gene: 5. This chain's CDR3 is CASSQGRQGGSNQPQHF. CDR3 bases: TGTGCCAGCAGCCAAGGGCGACAGGGGGGAAGCAATCAGCCCCAGCATTTT.

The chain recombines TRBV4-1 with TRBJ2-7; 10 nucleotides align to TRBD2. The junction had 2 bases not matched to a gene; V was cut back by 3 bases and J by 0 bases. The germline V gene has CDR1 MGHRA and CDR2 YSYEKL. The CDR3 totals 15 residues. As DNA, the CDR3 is TGCGCCAGCAGCCAGACTAGCGGGCTCTCCTACGAGCAGTACTTC. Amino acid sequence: CASSQTSGLSYEQYF.

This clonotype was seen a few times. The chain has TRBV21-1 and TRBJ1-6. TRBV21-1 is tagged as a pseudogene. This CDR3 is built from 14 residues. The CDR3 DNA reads TGTGCCAGCAGCAAGTGGGTACGGGCTTCACCCCTCCACTTT. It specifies CASSKWVRASPLHF.

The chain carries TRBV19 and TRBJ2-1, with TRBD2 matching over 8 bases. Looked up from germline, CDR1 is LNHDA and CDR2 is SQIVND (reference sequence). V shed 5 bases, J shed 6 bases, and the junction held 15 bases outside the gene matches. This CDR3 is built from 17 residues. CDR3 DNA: TGTGCCAGTAGTTTGAGGGGCCCGAGACTAGCGAGCAATGAGCAGTTCTTC. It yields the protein CASSLRGPRLASNEQFF.

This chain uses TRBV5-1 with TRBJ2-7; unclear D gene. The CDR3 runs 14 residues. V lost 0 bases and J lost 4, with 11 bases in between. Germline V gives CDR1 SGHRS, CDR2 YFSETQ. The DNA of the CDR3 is TGCGCCAGCAGCTTGGACGCCAGGTTGTACGAGCAGTACTTC. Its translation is CASSLDARLYEQYF. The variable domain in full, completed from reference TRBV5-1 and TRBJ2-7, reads KAGVTQTPRYLIKTRGQQVTLSCSPISGHRSVSWYQQTPGQGLQFLFEYFSETQRNKGNFPGRFSGRQFSNSRSEMNVSTLELGDSALYLCASSLDARLYEQYFGPGTRLTVT.

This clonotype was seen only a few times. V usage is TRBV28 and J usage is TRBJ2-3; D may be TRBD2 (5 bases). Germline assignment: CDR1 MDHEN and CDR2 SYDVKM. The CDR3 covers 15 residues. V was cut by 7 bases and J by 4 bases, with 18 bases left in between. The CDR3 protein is CASTTMPRTPDTQYF. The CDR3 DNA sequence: TGTGCCAGCACCACAATGCCCCGGACTCCAGATACGCAGTATTTT.

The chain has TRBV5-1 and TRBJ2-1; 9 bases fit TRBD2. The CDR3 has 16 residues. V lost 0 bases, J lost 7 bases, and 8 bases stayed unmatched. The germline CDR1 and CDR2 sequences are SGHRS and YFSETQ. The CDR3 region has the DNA TGCGCCAGCAGCTTGGGGTCTAGCGGGATTGAGAATGAGCAGTTCTTC. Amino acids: CASSLGSSGIENEQFF.

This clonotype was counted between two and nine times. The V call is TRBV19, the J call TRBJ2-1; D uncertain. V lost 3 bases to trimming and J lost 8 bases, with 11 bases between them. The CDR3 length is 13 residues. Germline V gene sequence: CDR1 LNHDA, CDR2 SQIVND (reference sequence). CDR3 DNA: TGTGCCAGTAGTATCTGGCAGTCCGATGAGCAGTTCTTC. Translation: CASSIWQSDEQFF.

CDR3 region: CASSYSSSIEQFF. For the CDR3, the DNA is TGTGCCAGCAGTTACTCATCTTCTATTGAGCAGTTCTTC. The chain uses TRBV6-5 and TRBJ2-1, with no clear D. Germline values: CDR1 MNHEY, CDR2 SVGAGI. V was pared by 0 bases and J by 9 bases, with 9 bases between. The CDR3 runs to 13 residues.

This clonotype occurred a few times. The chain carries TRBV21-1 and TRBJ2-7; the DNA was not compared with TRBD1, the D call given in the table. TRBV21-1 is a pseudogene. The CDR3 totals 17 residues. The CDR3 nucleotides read TGTGCCAGCAGCAAAGCGCCCATCGGGACAGTGCCCTACGAGCAGTACTTC. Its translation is CASSKAPIGTVPYEQYF.

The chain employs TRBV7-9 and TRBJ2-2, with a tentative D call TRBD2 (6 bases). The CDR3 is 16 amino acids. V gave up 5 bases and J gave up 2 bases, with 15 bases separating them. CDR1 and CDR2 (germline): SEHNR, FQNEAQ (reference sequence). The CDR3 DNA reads TGTGCCAGCAGCCCCATCGCGGGAACTAACACCGGGGAGCTGTTTTTT. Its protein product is CASSPIAGTNTGELFF.